Below, 14 T cell receptor beta chains from the same sample are listed, as sequenced in a study of blood T cell repertoires in COVID-19. The table came from immunoSEQ multiplex PCR; TCRdb's copy has only in-frame clones and leaves some out. The sample comprises around 130,000 clones, 77% of which are singletons, and approximately 7.9% rests with the top ten. Source material: peripheral blood. Every receptor here comes from a human donor in a cohort sampled during active COVID-19.

Remarks on this clone: The final CDR3 position lacks the conserved phenylalanine or tryptophan, pointing to a likely read error. The limits of the CDR3 on the DNA are not certain, so only TCRdb's listed CDR3 is given. J is TRBJ1-2 and V is TRBV7-9; the table gives TRBD1 as D, unverified against the DNA. Germline assignment: CDR1 SEHNR and CDR2 FQNEAQ (reference sequence). The CDR3 totals 13 residues, both ends included. The chain's CDR3 is CASSPTGQDLLFG.

The chain has TRBV27 and TRBJ1-2; 7 bases fit TRBD1. Trimming removed 8 bases from V and 4 bases from J; junction bases left unmatched: 4. Germline V CDR1 and CDR2: MNHEY, SMNVEV (reference sequence). CDR3 length equals 12 residues. CDR3 DNA sequence: TGTGCCAGCCGCCAGGGGGTCTATGGCTACACCTTC. Translating it yields CASRQGVYGYTF.

The rearrangement links TRBV5-1 to TRBJ1-4, with unresolved D. CDR1 is SGHRS and CDR2 is YFSETQ in the germline V gene. The CDR3 has 16 residues. Trimming pared 1 base from V and 8 bases from J, leaving 18 bases between. CDR3 DNA sequence: TGCGCCAGCAGCTTGTTTTCATCTCGGGGAGGGGAAAAACTGTTTTTT. Translated, it gives CASSLFSSRGGEKLFF.

The chain uses TRBV7-9 and TRBJ2-7; the match to TRBD2 covers 11 bases. This CDR3 has 15 amino acids. Germline V gives CDR1 SEHNR, CDR2 FQNEAQ (reference sequence). The V and J ends lost 4 bases and 2 bases, in that order; junction bases with no gene match: 4. DNA of the CDR3: TGTGCCAGCAGCTCCGGTAGCGGGAGGGCCTACGAGCAGTACTTC. This encodes CASSSGSGRAYEQYF.

The rearrangement joins TRBV2 to TRBJ1-3, with a possible D match to TRBD1 (5 bases). Germline CDR1 SNHLY, CDR2 FYNNEI. Trimming shortened V by 1 base and J by 7 bases, and 11 bases separated the two germline ends. The CDR3 contains 14 residues. DNA for the CDR3: TGTGCCAGCAGTGAAGGGGGGGAATGGAACACCATATATTTT. Translated, it gives CASSEGGEWNTIYF. Supplemented by reference TRBV2 and TRBJ1-3, the full variable domain reads EPEVTQTPSHQVTQMGQEVILRCVPISNHLYFYWYRQILGQKVEFLVSFYNNEISEKSEIFDDQFSVERPDGSNFTLKIRSTKLEDSAMYFCASSEGGEWNTIYFGEGSWLTVV.

The chain carries TRBV2 and TRBJ1-1, with TRBD1 matching 10 bases. The J segment lost 0 bases and the V segment lost 8 bases, leaving 3 bases of the junction unmatched. The germline gives CDR1 SNHLY, CDR2 FYNNEI. This CDR3 has 14 amino acids. The CDR3 loop is CASGTGDLNTEAFF. CDR3 DNA sequence: TGTGCCAGCGGGACAGGGGACCTGAACACTGAAGCTTTCTTT.

This chain joins TRBV27 and TRBJ2-7, with 11 bases lining up with TRBD2. The germline gives CDR1 MNHEY, CDR2 SMNVEV (reference sequence). Trimming cost V 5 bases and J 2 bases; bases outside gene matches: 5. The CDR3 covers 15 residues. CDR3 sequence reads: CASSPGLAVAYEQYF. The CDR3 DNA reads TGTGCCAGCAGTCCGGGACTAGCGGTCGCCTACGAGCAGTACTTC.

In this sample, this clone turned up a few times. The CDR3 spells CASSQVPPLDSRAEAFF. The DNA for the CDR3 is TGCGCCAGCAGCCAAGTCCCACCCCTTGATTCCCGGGCTGAAGCTTTCTTT. The chain combines TRBV4-1 with TRBJ1-1; D unresolved. The CDR3 length is 17 residues. Germline CDR1 and CDR2: MGHRA and YSYEKL. Trimming pared 1 base from V and 6 bases from J, leaving 21 bases between.

Only one count was recorded for this clone. This sequence joins TRBV5-1 and TRBJ2-1; 9 nucleotides match TRBD2. V trimming: 2 bases; J trimming: 5 bases; junction bases outside the gene matches: 2. The V gene's germline CDR1 is SGHRS and CDR2 YFSETQ. The CDR3 spans 14 residues. Written as DNA, the CDR3 is TGCGCCAGCAGCTTAATAGCGGGGGACAATGAGCAGTTCTTC. It translates to CASSLIAGDNEQFF.

This chain joins TRBV29-1 and TRBJ1-1; D gene unclear. CDR1 and CDR2 (germline): SQVTM, ANQGSEA. Trimming stripped 6 bases from V and 1 base from J, with 9 bases between. The CDR3 is made up of 12 amino acids. CDR3 DNA sequence: TGCAGCGTCCGAGTGAGGAACACTGAAGCTTTCTTT. Encoded protein: CSVRVRNTEAFF.

The chain employs TRBV5-8 and TRBJ2-1, with TRBD1 matching 8 bases. Germline CDR1 and CDR2: SGHTS and YDEGEE. The junction had 4 bases not matched to a gene; V was cut back by 3 bases and J by 8 bases. The CDR3 spans 13 residues. The CDR3 loop reads CASSYGQGDEQFF. The CDR3 DNA is TGTGCCAGCAGCTACGGACAGGGCGATGAGCAGTTCTTC. Looking up the rest from reference TRBV5-8 and TRBJ2-1 gives the full variable domain: EAGVTQSPTHLIKTRGQQATLRCSPISGHTSVYWYQQALGLGLQFLLWYDEGEERNRGNFPPRFSGRQFPNYSSELNVNALELEDSALYLCASSYGQGDEQFFGPGTRLTVL.

The chain employs TRBV5-6 and TRBJ2-1; perhaps TRBD2 as D (7 bases). CDR1 is SGHDT, CDR2 YYEEEE, per germline. The CDR3 is 17 residues long. V lost 3 bases and J lost 4, with 20 bases in between. DNA of the CDR3: TGTGCCAGCAGCTCCGGCTGGGGGGGGCGGGTGTACAATGAGCAGTTCTTC. Encoded protein: CASSSGWGGRVYNEQFF.

This chain uses TRBV6-6 with TRBJ1-2; TRBD1 aligns across 7 bases. Trimming removed 5 bases from V and 4 bases from J; junction bases left unmatched: 7. There are 14 residues in the CDR3. CDR1 and CDR2 (germline): MNHNY, SVGAGI (reference sequence). For the CDR3, the DNA is TGTGCCAGCAGTCCCCGGGACAGCTTCTATGGCTACACCTTC. Protein sequence: CASSPRDSFYGYTF.

This clone has more than one count but fewer than ten. This rearrangement joins TRBV6-5 to TRBJ1-6; 7 nucleotides match TRBD1. The CDR3 loop spans 13 amino acids. J gave up 6 bases and V 9 bases, and 5 bases lay outside the gene matches. Looked up from germline, CDR1 is MNHEY and CDR2 is SVGAGI. The chain's CDR3 is CASQTGFNSPLHF. The DNA for the CDR3 is TGTGCCAGTCAGACAGGGTTTAATTCACCCCTCCACTTT.